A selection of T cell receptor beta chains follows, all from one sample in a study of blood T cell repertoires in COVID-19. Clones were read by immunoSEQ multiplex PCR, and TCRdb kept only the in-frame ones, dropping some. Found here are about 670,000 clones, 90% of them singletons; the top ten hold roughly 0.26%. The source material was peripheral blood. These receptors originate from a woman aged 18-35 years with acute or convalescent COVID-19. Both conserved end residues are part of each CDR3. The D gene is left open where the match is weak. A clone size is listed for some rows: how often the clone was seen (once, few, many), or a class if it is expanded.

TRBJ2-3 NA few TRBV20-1 CSARSGDTQYF TGCAGTGCTAGGTCCGGGGATACGCAGTATTTT
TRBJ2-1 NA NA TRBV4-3 CASSQEFYTNLNNEQFF TGCGCCAGCAGCCAAGAATTTTACACGAATTTAAACAATGAGCAGTTCTTC
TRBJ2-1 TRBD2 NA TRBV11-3 CASSFGYSGGAEQFF TGTGCCAGCAGCTTCGGGTACAGCGGGGGGGCTGAGCAGTTCTTC
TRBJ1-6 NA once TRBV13 CASSPFRDRNSPLHF TGTGCCAGCAGCCCCTTCAGGGATCGGAATTCACCCCTCCACTTT
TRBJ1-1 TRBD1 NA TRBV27 CASSLAQGRTEAFF TGTGCCAGCAGTTTAGCACAGGGGAGGACTGAAGCTTTCTTT
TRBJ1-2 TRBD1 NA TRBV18 CASSPGQDDGYTF TGTGCCAGCTCACCCGGACAGGATGATGGCTACACCTTC
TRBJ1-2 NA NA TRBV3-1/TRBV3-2 CASSRGRVWSTF TGTGCCAGCAGCCGTGGCAGGGTTTGGAGCACCTTC
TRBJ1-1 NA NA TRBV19 CASRLDRLNTEAFF TGTGCCAGTAGGCTGGACAGATTGAACACTGAAGCTTTCTTT
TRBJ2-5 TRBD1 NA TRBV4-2 CASSQVGQGAWETQYF TGTGCCAGCAGCCAAGTGGGACAGGGGGCTTGGGAGACCCAGTACTTC
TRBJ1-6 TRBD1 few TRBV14 CASSQDEDRVSSYNSPLHF TGTGCCAGCAGCCAAGATGAAGACAGGGTAAGCTCCTATAATTCACCCCTCCACTTT
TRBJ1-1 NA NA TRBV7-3 CASSLLTGRGLNTEAFF TGTGCCAGCAGCTTACTTACGGGCAGGGGTCTGAACACTGAAGCTTTCTTT
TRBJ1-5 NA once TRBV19 CASSQQQGSQPQHF TGTGCCAGTAGTCAACAACAGGGCAGTCAGCCCCAGCATTTT
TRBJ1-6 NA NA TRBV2 CASRLRGNSPLHF TGTGCCAGCAGGTTACGGGGGAATTCACCCCTCCACTTT
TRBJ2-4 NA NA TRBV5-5 CASSSNPQGNIQYF TGTGCCAGCAGCTCCAATCCCCAGGGAAACATTCAGTACTTC
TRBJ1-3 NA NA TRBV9 CASSVVASGNTIYF TGTGCCAGCAGCGTAGTGGCTTCTGGAAACACCATATATTTT
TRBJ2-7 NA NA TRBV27 CASRNNRDNFEQYF TGTGCCAGCAGAAATAACCGGGACAATTTCGAGCAGTACTTC
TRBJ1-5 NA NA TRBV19 CASSAVPDQPQHF TGTGCCAGTAGTGCGGTACCGGATCAGCCCCAGCATTTT
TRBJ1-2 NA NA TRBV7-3 CASSLSSNYGYTF TGTGCCAGCAGCTTATCGAGTAACTATGGCTACACCTTC
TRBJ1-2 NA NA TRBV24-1 CATRPPGGGYTF TGTGCCACCAGACCCCCCGGAGGAGGCTACACCTTC
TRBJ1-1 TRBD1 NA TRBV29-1 CSVRPGTGMNTEAFF TGCAGCGTTCGTCCCGGGACAGGCATGAACACTGAAGCTTTCTTT
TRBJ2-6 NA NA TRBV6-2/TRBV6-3 CASSAMRNAGANVLTF TGTGCCAGCAGTGCCATGAGGAACGCCGGGGCCAACGTCCTGACTTTC
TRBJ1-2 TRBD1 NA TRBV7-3 CASSPQGADGYTF TGTGCCAGCAGCCCACAGGGGGCCGATGGCTACACCTTC
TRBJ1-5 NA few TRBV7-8 CASSLADRRNQPQHF TGTGCCAGCAGCCTCGCTGACAGGAGAAATCAGCCCCAGCATTTT
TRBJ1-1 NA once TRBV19 CASSIVSGFMNTEAFF TGTGCCAGTAGTATAGTTTCAGGGTTCATGAACACTGAAGCTTTCTTT
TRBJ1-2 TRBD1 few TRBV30 CAWMGQGVTNYGYTF TGTGCCTGGATGGGACAGGGGGTTACTAACTATGGCTACACCTTC
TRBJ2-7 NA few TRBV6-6 CASSYGGGEQYF TGTGCCAGCAGTTACGGAGGAGGAGAGCAGTACTTC
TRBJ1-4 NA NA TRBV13 CASSLEGVREKLFF TGTGCCAGCAGCCTCGAGGGGGTTCGGGAAAAACTGTTTTTT
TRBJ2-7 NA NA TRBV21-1 CASSKRGDRVRPSYEQYF TGTGCCAGCAGCAAAAGGGGGGACAGGGTCCGACCATCCTACGAGCAGTACTTC
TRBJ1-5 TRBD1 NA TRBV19 CASSMGQGAQPQHF TGTGCCAGTAGTATGGGACAGGGGGCACAGCCCCAGCATTTT
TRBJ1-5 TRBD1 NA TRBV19 CASTPWTGEQPQHF TGTGCCAGTACCCCTTGGACAGGGGAACAGCCCCAGCATTTT
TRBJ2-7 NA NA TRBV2 CASSGSSRSEQYF TGTGCCAGCAGTGGCAGCTCAAGGAGCGAGCAGTACTTC
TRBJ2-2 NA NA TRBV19 CASSAGRNTGELFF TGTGCCAGTAGCGCGGGGAGAAACACCGGGGAGCTGTTTTTT
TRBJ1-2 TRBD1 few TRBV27 CASRPDRGRGYTF TGTGCCAGCAGACCCGACAGGGGCCGCGGCTACACCTTC
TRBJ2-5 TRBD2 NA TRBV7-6 CASSLLAGAQGETQYF TGTGCCAGCAGCTTACTAGCGGGGGCCCAGGGGGAGACCCAGTACTTC
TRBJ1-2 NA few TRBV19 CASSIGGGDYGYTF TGTGCCAGTAGTATTGGAGGGGGGGACTATGGCTACACCTTC
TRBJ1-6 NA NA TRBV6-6 CASGGSSYNSPLHF TGTGCCAGCGGAGGCAGCTCCTATAATTCACCCCTCCACTTT